This is a list of T cell receptor beta chains from one sample in a study of cytomegalovirus exposure and HLA in healthy donors. Data came from immunoSEQ multiplex PCR; TCRdb stores just in-frame clones and leaves some out. In the table there are roughly 68,000 clones, around 89% of which are singletons. Sequencing input: PBMCs. These receptors all come from a woman aged 18-35 years in good health and CMV-seronegative. CDR3s include the opening cysteine and the closing phenylalanine or tryptophan. For some rows the clone size is stated as once, few or many, or as a class when expanded; others skip it.

>TRBV28|.|TRBJ2-3
CASGTSGSTDTQYF
>TRBV5-1|once|TRBJ2-5
CASSFGLAETQYF
>TRBV4-2|.|TRBJ2-5
CASSQRASGSETQYF
>TRBV21-1|.|TRBJ2-5
CASSNRAKTQYF
>TRBV9|.|TRBJ2-5
CASSVEEGGPGETQYF
>TRBV30|.|TRBJ1-2
CAWSGWPETTNYGYTF
>TRBV27|.|TRBJ2-1
CASSLNGPNNEQFF
>TRBV2|.|TRBJ1-4
CASSLTGGPATNEKLFF
>TRBV28|.|TRBJ2-1
CASSPGLAGTRMFF
>TRBV5-1|.|TRBJ2-7
CASSAGGTAYEQYF